The 4 T cell receptor beta chains presented below share a single source sample, sequenced in a study of blood T cell repertoires in COVID-19. Sequencing was performed with immunoSEQ multiplex PCR; in TCRdb, only in-frame clones are kept and a portion is missing. The sample carries roughly 120,000 clones, 86% recorded once. The specimen sequenced was peripheral blood. The source is a human donor in a cohort sampled during active COVID-19.

The genes are TRBV3-1 (or the pseudogene TRBV3-2) and TRBJ2-2; the D is unclear. V dropped 4 bases and J dropped 5 bases, with 8 bases sitting between them. This CDR3 has 13 amino acids. CDR1 and CDR2 (germline): LGHDT, YNNKEL (reference sequence). The CDR3 is CASSRGTTGELFF. The CDR3 bases are TGTGCCAGCAGCCGCGGTACTACCGGGGAGCTGTTTTTT.

The CDR3 DNA sequence: TGTGCCAGCAGCCAGCCAGGATATAATTCACCCCTCCACTTT. It encodes CASSQPGYNSPLHF. The chain couples TRBV3-1 (or the pseudogene TRBV3-2) to TRBJ1-6; D not certain. Germline V gives CDR1 LGHDT, CDR2 YNNKEL (reference sequence). Trimming removed 3 bases from V and 4 bases from J, with 7 bases in between. The CDR3 length is 14 residues.

This clone was observed a few times. The chain is built from TRBV19 and TRBJ2-3; D possibly corresponds to TRBD1 (5 bases). This CDR3 contains 13 residues. Trimming removed 10 bases from V and 6 bases from J, with 17 bases in between. The germline gives CDR1 LNHDA, CDR2 SQIVND (reference sequence). Written as DNA, the CDR3 is TGTGCCACCTACCAGGGTTTTGGGGATACGCAGTATTTT. Amino acids: CATYQGFGDTQYF. Using reference TRBV19 and TRBJ2-3 for the parts outside the CDR3, the full variable domain is DGGITQSPKYLFRKEGQNVTLSCEQNLNHDAMYWYRQDPGQGLRLIYYSQIVNDFQKGDIAEGYSVSREKKESFPLTVTSAQKNPTAFYLCATYQGFGDTQYFGPGTRLTVL.

The V and J genes are TRBV6-5 and TRBJ2-2; no clear D. V was pared by 4 bases and J by 3 bases, with 3 bases between. The germline CDR1 and CDR2 sequences are MNHEY and SVGAGI. The CDR3 sequence is 12 residues long. Written as DNA, the CDR3 is TGTGCCAGCAGTTCAGACACCGGGGAGCTGTTTTTT. Its protein product is CASSSDTGELFF.